The T cell receptor beta chain described here comes from a study of STAT3 mutations in large granular lymphocyte leukemia. Study as a whole: Immunosuppressive therapy was given to more than half of T-LGLL patients.

TCRbeta libraries averaged around 38,000 productive templates per sample. Libraries were prepared by immunoSEQ multiplex PCR; TCRdb keeps only in-frame clonotypes and omits some of them. In the table there are 37,000 or so clones, 88% of which are singletons. Study conclusions and caveats: Every T-LGLL patient had at least one immunodominant TCRbeta clonotype. After therapy, 6 of 18 patients switched clonotypes, all new clones STAT3 wild type. In several patients, dominant TCR clone burden exceeded STAT3 mutant burden.

The CDR3 has 15 residues. Germline lookup yields CDR1 MNHNS and CDR2 SASEGT. J was trimmed by 10 bases and V by 3 bases; bases with no gene match: 9. Comments on this clone: Its target is not known.

The chain combines TRBV6-1 with TRBJ1-6, with TRBD1 matching over 7 bases. Sequenced input: PBMCs. The TCR originated in a human donor with T large granular lymphocyte leukemia. Some clones in this sample may be carry-over from other donors' samples. CDR3 loop: CASSEVSGGGSPLHF. DNA of the CDR3: TGTGCCAGCAGTGAGGTGTCAGGGGGAGGATCACCCCTCCACTTT.